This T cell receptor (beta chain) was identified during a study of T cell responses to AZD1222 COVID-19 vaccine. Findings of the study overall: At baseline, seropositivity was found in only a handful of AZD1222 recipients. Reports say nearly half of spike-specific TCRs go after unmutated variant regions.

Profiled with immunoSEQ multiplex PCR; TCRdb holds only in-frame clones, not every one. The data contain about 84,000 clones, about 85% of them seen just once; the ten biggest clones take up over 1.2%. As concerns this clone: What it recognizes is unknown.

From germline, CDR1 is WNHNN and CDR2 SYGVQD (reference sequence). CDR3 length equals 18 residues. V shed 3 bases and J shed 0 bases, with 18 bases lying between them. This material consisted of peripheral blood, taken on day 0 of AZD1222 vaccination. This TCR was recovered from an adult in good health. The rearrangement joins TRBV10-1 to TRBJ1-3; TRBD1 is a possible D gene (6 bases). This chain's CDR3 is CASSDSSGQKSSGNTIYF. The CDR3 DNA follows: TGCGCCAGCAGTGACTCTTCCGGACAGAAGAGCTCTGGAAACACCATATATTTT.